The clone carrying this T cell receptor beta chain has a handful of counts. This specimen comes from a study of shared clonotypes between healthy human individuals. Germline assignment: CDR1 SGHAT and CDR2 FQNNGV. Trimming cost V 4 bases and J 10 bases, with 11 bases left between them. There are 12 residues in the CDR3. Per sorted-subset replicate PCR, input was about 180 ng DNA, representing tens of thousands of T cell genomes. The repertoire was sequenced with immunoSEQ multiplex PCR; TCRdb's copy has only in-frame clones and lacks some. The data contain over a million clones, over 95% of them singletons. Naive CD4+ cells were CD45RA-selected; the remaining cells were memory.

The sample was naive CD4+ T cells sorted from blood. Subset specified: CD45RA+ positively selected. The source of this sequence is a man younger than 40 in good health. The gene calls are TRBV11-2 and TRBJ2-1; D possibly corresponds to TRBD2 (5 bases). CDR3 sequence (DNA): TGTGCCAGCAGCTCGATAGGAGGCGAGCAGTTCTTC. Its protein is CASSSIGGEQFF.